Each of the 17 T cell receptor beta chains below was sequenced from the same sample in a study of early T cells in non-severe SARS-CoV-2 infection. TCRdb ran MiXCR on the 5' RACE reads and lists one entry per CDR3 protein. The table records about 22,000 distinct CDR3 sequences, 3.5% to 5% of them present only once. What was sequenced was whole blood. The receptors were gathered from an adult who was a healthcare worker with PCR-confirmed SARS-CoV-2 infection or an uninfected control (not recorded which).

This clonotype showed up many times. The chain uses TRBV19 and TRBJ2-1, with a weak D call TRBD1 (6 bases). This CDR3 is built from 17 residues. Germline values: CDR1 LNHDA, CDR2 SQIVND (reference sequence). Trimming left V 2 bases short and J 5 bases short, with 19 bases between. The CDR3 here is CASSIMGARNRHNEQFF. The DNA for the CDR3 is TGTGCCAGTAGTATAATGGGGGCTAGAAATCGACACAATGAGCAGTTCTTC.

CDR3: CASSLAVNYGYTF. Written as DNA, the CDR3 is TGTGCCAGCAGCTTAGCGGTCAACTATGGCTACACCTTC. The chain uses TRBV7-9 and TRBJ1-2, with unresolved D. This CDR3 comprises 13 residues. The germline V and J ends were trimmed by 0 bases and 2 bases, with 4 bases remaining between them. In germline, CDR1 is SEHNR, CDR2 FQNEAQ (reference sequence).

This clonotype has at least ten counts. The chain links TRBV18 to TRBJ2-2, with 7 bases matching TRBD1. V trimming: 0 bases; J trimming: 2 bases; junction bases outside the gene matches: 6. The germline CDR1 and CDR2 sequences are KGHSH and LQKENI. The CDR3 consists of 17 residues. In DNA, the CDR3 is TGTGCCAGCTCACCACCAGGGGGCGTATTCAACACCGGGGAGCTGTTTTTT. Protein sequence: CASSPPGGVFNTGELFF.

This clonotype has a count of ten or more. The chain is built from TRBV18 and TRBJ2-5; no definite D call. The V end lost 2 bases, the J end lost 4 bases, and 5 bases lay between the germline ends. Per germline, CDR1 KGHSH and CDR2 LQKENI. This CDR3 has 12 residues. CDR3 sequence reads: CASSPSRETQYF. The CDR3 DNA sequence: TGTGCCAGCTCACCATCAAGAGAGACCCAGTACTTC.

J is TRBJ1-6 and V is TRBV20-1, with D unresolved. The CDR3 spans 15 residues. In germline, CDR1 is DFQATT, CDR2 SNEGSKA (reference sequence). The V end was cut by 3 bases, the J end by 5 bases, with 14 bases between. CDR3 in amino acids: CSASPAARNNSPLHF. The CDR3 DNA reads TGCAGTGCTAGTCCCGCGGCGAGAAATAATTCACCCCTCCACTTT.

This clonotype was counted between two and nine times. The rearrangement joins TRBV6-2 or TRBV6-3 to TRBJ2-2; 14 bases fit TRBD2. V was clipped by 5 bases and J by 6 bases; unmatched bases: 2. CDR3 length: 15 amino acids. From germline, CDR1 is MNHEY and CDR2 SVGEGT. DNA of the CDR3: TGTGCCAGCAGTGGACTAGCGGGAGGAGCCGGGGAGCTGTTTTTT. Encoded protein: CASSGLAGGAGELFF.

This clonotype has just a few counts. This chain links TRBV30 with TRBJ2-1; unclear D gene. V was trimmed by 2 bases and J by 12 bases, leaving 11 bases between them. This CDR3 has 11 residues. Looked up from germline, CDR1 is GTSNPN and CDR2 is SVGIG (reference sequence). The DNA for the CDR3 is TGTGCCTGGAGTACCACCTCTACGCAGTTCTTC. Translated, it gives CAWSTTSTQFF.

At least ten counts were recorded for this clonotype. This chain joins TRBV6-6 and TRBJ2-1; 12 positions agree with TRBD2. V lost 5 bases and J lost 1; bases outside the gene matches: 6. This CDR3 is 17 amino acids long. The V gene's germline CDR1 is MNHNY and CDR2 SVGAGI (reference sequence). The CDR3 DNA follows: TGTGCCAGCAGTCCTAGCGGGAGGGCCCAGTCCTACAATGAGCAGTTCTTC. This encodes CASSPSGRAQSYNEQFF.

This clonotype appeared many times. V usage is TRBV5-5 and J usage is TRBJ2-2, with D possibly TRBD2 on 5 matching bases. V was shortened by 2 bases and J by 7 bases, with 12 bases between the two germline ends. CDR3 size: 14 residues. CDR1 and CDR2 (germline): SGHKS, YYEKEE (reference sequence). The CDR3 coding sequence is TGTGCCAGCAGCTTAGGCGGAGGAGGCGGGGAGCTGTTTTTT. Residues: CASSLGGGGGELFF.

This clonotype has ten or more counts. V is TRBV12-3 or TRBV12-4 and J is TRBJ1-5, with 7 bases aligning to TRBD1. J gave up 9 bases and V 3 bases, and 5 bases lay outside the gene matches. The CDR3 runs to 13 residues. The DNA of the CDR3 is TGTGCCAGCAGTTTCGACAGGGATAGGCCCCAGCATTTT. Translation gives CASSFDRDRPQHF.

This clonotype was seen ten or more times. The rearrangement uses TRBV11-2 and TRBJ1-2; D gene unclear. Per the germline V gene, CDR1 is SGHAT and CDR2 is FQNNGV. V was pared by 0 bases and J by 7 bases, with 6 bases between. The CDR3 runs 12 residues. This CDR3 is CASSLEWGGYTF. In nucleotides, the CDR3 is TGTGCCAGCAGCTTAGAATGGGGTGGCTACACCTTC.

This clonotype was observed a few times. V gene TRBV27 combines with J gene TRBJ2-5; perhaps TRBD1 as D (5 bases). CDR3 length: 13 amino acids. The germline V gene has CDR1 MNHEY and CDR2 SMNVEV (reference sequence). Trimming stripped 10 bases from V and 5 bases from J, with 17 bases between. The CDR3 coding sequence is TGTGCCACGAAGACGCTAGGGGTGGAGACCCAGTACTTC. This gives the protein CATKTLGVETQYF.

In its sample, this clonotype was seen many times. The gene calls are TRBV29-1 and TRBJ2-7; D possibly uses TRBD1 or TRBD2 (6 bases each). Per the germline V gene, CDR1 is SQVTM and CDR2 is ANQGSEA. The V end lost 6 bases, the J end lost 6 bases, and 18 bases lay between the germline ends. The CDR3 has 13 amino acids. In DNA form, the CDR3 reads TGCAGCGTCAAACAGGGCGGGGTTGGCGAGCAGTACTTC. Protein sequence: CSVKQGGVGEQYF.

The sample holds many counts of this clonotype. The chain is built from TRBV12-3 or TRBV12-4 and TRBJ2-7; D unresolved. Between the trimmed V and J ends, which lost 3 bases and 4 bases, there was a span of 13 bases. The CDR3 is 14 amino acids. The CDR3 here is CASSFRAEGYEQYF. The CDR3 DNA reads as TGTGCCAGCAGTTTCAGAGCAGAAGGGTACGAGCAGTACTTC.

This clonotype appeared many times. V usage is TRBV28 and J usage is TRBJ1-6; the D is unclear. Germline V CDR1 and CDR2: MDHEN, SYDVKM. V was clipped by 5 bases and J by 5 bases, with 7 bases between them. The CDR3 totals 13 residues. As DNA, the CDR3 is TGTGCCAGCAGTACCGCCGATAATTCACCCCTCCACTTT. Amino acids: CASSTADNSPLHF.

CDR3: CSVDVGTGTSGELFF. The DNA of the CDR3 is TGCAGCGTTGATGTTGGGACAGGGACTAGCGGGGAGCTGTTTTTT. The genes are TRBV29-1 and TRBJ2-2; TRBD1 might be the D (9 bases). The CDR3 length is 15 residues. Looked up from germline, CDR1 is SQVTM and CDR2 is ANQGSEA. Trimming removed 3 bases from V and 7 bases from J, with 18 bases in between.

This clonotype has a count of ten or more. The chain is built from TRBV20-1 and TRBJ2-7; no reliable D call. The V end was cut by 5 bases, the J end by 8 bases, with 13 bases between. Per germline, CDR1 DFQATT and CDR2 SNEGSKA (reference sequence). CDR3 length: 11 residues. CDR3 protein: CSAPRTGQQYF. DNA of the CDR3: TGCAGTGCTCCCCGGACGGGCCAGCAGTACTTC.